This entry lists 32 T cell receptor beta chains sequenced from one sample in a study of human T cells and chemical hapten exposure. TCRdb itself ran the RACE reads through MiXCR, one entry per CDR3 protein. This table holds 35,000 to 40,000 distinct CDR3 sequences, roughly a tenth found once. Specified time point: pre-sensitization, week 0. The sample's treatment: therapeutic diphenylcyclopropenone sensitization with weekly scalp DPC. Here the sequenced sample was whole blood, taken in connection with sensitization to the hapten diphenylcyclopropenone (DPC). The receptors stem from a man aged 25-45 years with alopecia areata. Some clones in this sample may be carry-over from other donors' samples.

V usage is TRBV4-2 and J usage is TRBJ2-5; D may be TRBD1 or TRBD2 (6 bases each). Trimming shortened V by 0 bases and J by 5 bases, and 16 bases separated the two germline ends. The V gene's germline CDR1 is LGHNA and CDR2 YNFKEQ. CDR3 length equals 16 residues. This chain's CDR3 is CASSQDGGGDDETQYF. In DNA form, the CDR3 reads TGTGCCAGCAGCCAAGATGGAGGGGGAGACGATGAGACCCAGTACTTC.

This clonotype was recorded at least ten times. The rearrangement uses TRBV2 and TRBJ1-2; D might be TRBD1 (5 bases). Germline lookup yields CDR1 SNHLY and CDR2 FYNNEI. The CDR3 contains 15 residues. V dropped 4 bases and J dropped 3 bases, with 15 bases sitting between them. The CDR3 DNA sequence: TGTGCCAGCAGTGGGGCCGTGAGGGGCGACTATGGCTACACCTTC. This sequence encodes CASSGAVRGDYGYTF.

This clonotype was detected many times. The chain has TRBV29-1 and TRBJ2-1; possibly TRBD1 for D (6 bases). V was clipped by 4 bases and J by 15 bases, with 10 bases between them. Germline V gives CDR1 SQVTM, CDR2 ANQGSEA. The CDR3 has 9 amino acids. The CDR3 region is CSVGQEPFF. The CDR3 DNA reads as TGCAGCGTTGGACAGGAACCGTTCTTC.

This clonotype was counted at least ten times. CDR3 in DNA: TGTGCCAGCAGTTTATTAGGGGGCCCCTACAATGAGCAGTTCTTC. Translating gives CASSLLGGPYNEQFF. The rearrangement links TRBV28 to TRBJ2-1; 7 nucleotides align to TRBD1. Germline CDR1 and CDR2: MDHEN and SYDVKM. The junction had 2 bases not matched to a gene; V was cut back by 1 base and J by 2 bases. The CDR3 contains 15 residues.

This clonotype has a handful of counts. This chain links TRBV5-1 with TRBJ1-3; D remains ambiguous. This CDR3 region has 14 residues. Germline assignment: CDR1 SGHRS and CDR2 YFSETQ. Deletions cut 4 bases from V and 1 base from J, with 9 bases between. The CDR3 loop is CASSPTASGNTIYF. In nucleotides, the CDR3 is TGCGCCAGCAGCCCGACGGCTTCTGGAAACACCATATATTTT.

This clonotype occurred many times. The chain employs TRBV18 and TRBJ1-4, with no clear D. The CDR3 spans 16 residues. The V gene's germline CDR1 is KGHSH and CDR2 LQKENI. The V and J ends lost 1 base and 2 bases respectively, with 11 bases between them. The CDR3 protein is CASSPRTALTNEKLFF. For the CDR3, the DNA is TGTGCCAGCTCACCACGCACCGCCCTGACTAATGAAAAACTGTTTTTT. The complete variable domain, with remaining parts taken from reference TRBV18 and TRBJ1-4, reads NAGVMQNPRHLVRRRGQEARLRCSPMKGHSHVYWYRQLPEEGLKFMVYLQKENIIDESGMPKERFSAEFPKEGPSILRIQQVVRGDSAAYFCASSPRTALTNEKLFFGSGTQLSVL.

The V call is TRBV20-1, the J call TRBJ1-5; D unresolved. Per the germline V gene, CDR1 is DFQATT and CDR2 is SNEGSKA (reference sequence). V was shortened by 0 bases and J by 7 bases, with 7 bases between the two germline ends. The CDR3 contains 12 residues. The chain's CDR3 is CSARDQGQPQHF. The CDR3 nucleotides read TGCAGTGCTAGAGATCAAGGGCAGCCCCAGCATTTT.

The genes are TRBV5-1 and TRBJ2-1, with 14 nucleotides matching TRBD2. Germline V gives CDR1 SGHRS, CDR2 YFSETQ. V gave up 0 bases and J gave up 8 bases; unmatched junction bases: 4. This CDR3 comprises 16 residues. In nucleotides, the CDR3 is TGCGCCAGCAGCTTGGCCCCGACTAGCGGGAGGGATGAGCAGTTCTTC. Protein sequence: CASSLAPTSGRDEQFF.

In this sample, this clonotype turned up many times. V is TRBV18 and J is TRBJ2-1; D is possibly TRBD1 (6 bases). The CDR3 has 13 residues. V lost 6 bases, J lost 8 bases, and 14 bases lay in between. Germline V gene lookup returns CDR1 KGHSH and CDR2 LQKENI. CDR3 amino acids: CASSHEQGDEQFF. The CDR3 nucleotides read TGTGCCAGCTCGCATGAACAGGGAGATGAGCAGTTCTTC.

This rearrangement joins TRBV7-6 to TRBJ2-3, with D maybe TRBD2 (6 bases). The germline V gene has CDR1 SGHVS and CDR2 FNYEAQ. The V and J ends lost 5 bases and 0 bases respectively, with 15 bases between them. This CDR3 has 16 amino acids. CDR3 nucleotide sequence: TGTGCCAGCAGCCCCGGGGGAGATCCTAGCACAGATACGCAGTATTTT. Translation: CASSPGGDPSTDTQYF.

This clonotype was counted a few times. This chain connects TRBV7-2 to TRBJ2-1; D not resolved. Germline assignment: CDR1 SGHTA and CDR2 FQGNSA. The CDR3 runs 13 residues. Trimming stripped 1 base from V and 12 bases from J, with 13 bases between. This chain's CDR3 is CASSLVESGRQFF. CDR3 bases: TGTGCCAGCAGCTTAGTTGAATCGGGCAGGCAGTTCTTC.

This clonotype was seen repeatedly, ten times or more. This chain joins TRBV18 and TRBJ1-1; 8 bases fit TRBD1. Germline-derived CDR1 and CDR2 are KGHSH and LQKENI. The CDR3 covers 14 residues. The junction had 0 bases not matched to a gene; V was cut back by 3 bases and J by 0 bases. In nucleotides, the CDR3 is TGTGCCAGCTCACCGGGACAGGTGAACACTGAAGCTTTCTTT. Its protein product is CASSPGQVNTEAFF.

The table lists this clonotype with many counts. V gene TRBV20-1 combines with J gene TRBJ2-3; 7 bases align to TRBD2. Germline assignment: CDR1 DFQATT and CDR2 SNEGSKA (reference sequence). V was clipped by 1 base and J by 2 bases; unmatched bases: 6. The CDR3 has 15 residues. This CDR3 is CSARVASGYTDTQYF. CDR3 coding DNA: TGCAGTGCTAGAGTTGCTAGCGGCTACACAGATACGCAGTATTTT.

This clonotype was observed a few times. V usage is TRBV7-2 and J usage is TRBJ2-1; no reliable D call. Germline V lookup: CDR1 SGHTA, CDR2 FQGNSA. The V end was cut by 1 base, the J end by 9 bases, with 10 bases between. The CDR3 has 13 residues. The DNA for the CDR3 is TGTGCCAGCAGCTTAGTCCGGAAGGGTGAGCAGTTCTTC. This translates into CASSLVRKGEQFF.

In this sample, this clonotype turned up many times. This sequence joins TRBV20-1 and TRBJ1-4; tentative D call: TRBD1 (5 bases). The ends were cut back, 0 bases at V and 7 bases at J, with 15 bases in the middle. There are 15 residues in the CDR3. The V gene's germline CDR1 is DFQATT and CDR2 SNEGSKA (reference sequence). CDR3 nucleotides: TGCAGTGCTAGAGATCCCCGGGGGGGGACTGAAAAACTGTTTTTT. Translating gives CSARDPRGGTEKLFF.

This clonotype was found many times. The chain has TRBV20-1 and TRBJ2-1; 9 bases are shared with TRBD2. This CDR3 is 14 amino acids long. The V segment lost 5 bases and the J segment 2 bases; nucleotides outside the gene matches: 4. Germline CDR1 reads DFQATT; CDR2 reads SNEGSKA (reference sequence). The CDR3 DNA reads TGCAGTGCTGATAGCGGGGGTACCTACAATGAGCAGTTCTTC. It specifies CSADSGGTYNEQFF.

This clonotype was counted ten times or more. This rearrangement joins TRBV18 to TRBJ1-1, with a weak D call TRBD1 (6 bases). Trimming shortened V by 2 bases and J by 6 bases, and 22 bases separated the two germline ends. CDR1 is KGHSH, CDR2 LQKENI, per germline. CDR3 size: 17 residues. CDR3 DNA sequence: TGTGCCAGCTCACCAATCGGGGGCGGTACGGCTTCTGCTGAAGCTTTCTTT. Its translation is CASSPIGGGTASAEAFF.

This clonotype was detected many times. The chain recombines TRBV2 with TRBJ2-3; the match to TRBD2 covers 13 bases. The junction had 4 bases not matched to a gene; V was cut back by 5 bases and J by 5 bases. CDR3 size: 15 residues. Germline values: CDR1 SNHLY, CDR2 FYNNEI. CDR3 amino acids: CASSLGLAGVDTQYF. CDR3 DNA sequence: TGTGCCAGCAGTCTCGGACTAGCGGGAGTAGATACGCAGTATTTT. Based on the CDR3 plus reference TRBV2 and TRBJ2-3, the full variable domain is EPEVTQTPSHQVTQMGQEVILRCVPISNHLYFYWYRQILGQKVEFLVSFYNNEISEKSEIFDDQFSVERPDGSNFTLKIRSTKLEDSAMYFCASSLGLAGVDTQYFGPGTRLTVL.

This clonotype was observed a handful of times. The rearrangement joins TRBV5-1 to TRBJ1-1, with D possibly being TRBD1 (6 bases). V shed 5 bases and J shed 6 bases, with 20 bases lying between them. The CDR3 runs 15 residues. In germline, CDR1 is SGHRS, CDR2 YFSETQ. Here the CDR3 reads CASRTIGQGSSEAFF. In DNA form, the CDR3 reads TGCGCCAGCAGGACAATAGGGCAGGGGAGTTCTGAAGCTTTCTTT.

This clonotype was seen at least ten times. The chain has TRBV4-1 and TRBJ2-5; 9 bases match TRBD2. With 0 bases clipped from V and 4 bases from J, the junction kept 6 bases outside the gene matches. This CDR3 region has 16 residues. Germline-derived CDR1 and CDR2 are MGHRA and YSYEKL. The CDR3, as DNA: TGCGCCAGCAGCCAAGATTGGGTAGCGGGAGCAGAGACCCAGTACTTC. Amino acid sequence: CASSQDWVAGAETQYF.

V usage is TRBV6-2 or TRBV6-3 and J usage is TRBJ1-5; D possibly corresponds to TRBD1 (5 bases). CDR1 is MNHEY and CDR2 is SVGEGT in the germline V gene. V lost 1 base to trimming and J lost 9 bases, with 10 bases between them. This CDR3 comprises 13 residues. DNA of the CDR3: TGTGCCAGCAGTTACTTCGACGGGGGGCCCCAGCATTTT. It encodes CASSYFDGGPQHF.

In its sample, this clonotype was seen many times. This chain connects TRBV29-1 to TRBJ2-5; maybe TRBD1 (6 bases). Germline assignment: CDR1 SQVTM and CDR2 ANQGSEA. The length of the CDR3 is 12 residues. The V and J ends lost 8 bases and 0 bases respectively, with 10 bases between them. The CDR3 DNA reads TGCAGCTCGGGACACCACCAAGAGACCCAGTACTTC. It specifies CSSGHHQETQYF. Full variable domain (rest looked up from reference TRBV29-1 and TRBJ2-5): SAVISQKPSRDICQRGTSLTIQCQVDSQVTMMFWYRQQPGQSLTLIATANQGSEATYESGFVIDKFPISRPNLTFSTLTVSNMSPEDSSIYLCSSGHHQETQYFGPGTRLLVL.

This clonotype has ten or more counts. The rearrangement joins TRBV4-3 to TRBJ2-1; 7 positions match TRBD1. The CDR3 has 14 amino acids. V trimming: 3 bases; J trimming: 1 base; junction bases outside the gene matches: 0. Germline values: CDR1 LGHNA, CDR2 YSLEER. The CDR3 DNA reads as TGCGCCAGCAGCCAGGGACAGTCCTACAATGAGCAGTTCTTC. Protein product: CASSQGQSYNEQFF.

This clonotype was observed many times. The chain uses TRBV6-2 or TRBV6-3 and TRBJ2-7, with D possibly being TRBD1 (6 bases). CDR1 is MNHEY, CDR2 SVGEGT, per germline. Trimming left V 6 bases short and J 5 bases short, with 8 bases between. CDR3 length: 11 residues. CDR3 loop: CASRQGDEQYV. CDR3 sequence (DNA): TGTGCCAGCAGACAGGGCGACGAGCAGTACGTC.

The genes are TRBV10-1 and TRBJ2-3; tentative D call: TRBD2 (6 bases). The CDR3 extends over 16 amino acids. The V gene lost 6 bases and the J gene lost 2 bases, with 18 bases spanning the gap. Germline lookup yields CDR1 WNHNN and CDR2 SYGVQD (reference sequence). CDR3 bases: TGCGCCAGCAGCACCCAGCGGGCGGGCATCACAGATACGCAGTATTTT. It codes for CASSTQRAGITDTQYF.

This clonotype was recorded many times. The chain combines TRBV12-5 with TRBJ1-5, with D possibly being TRBD1 (5 bases). Germline V CDR1 and CDR2: LGHNT, FRNRAP. This CDR3 spans 18 amino acids. The V end was cut by 0 bases, the J end by 2 bases, with 17 bases between. CDR3 sequence: CASGLVLMQGMRNQPQHF. Written as DNA, the CDR3 is TGTGCTAGTGGTTTGGTTTTGATGCAGGGAATGCGCAATCAGCCCCAGCATTTT.

Only a few counts were recorded for this clonotype. The chain couples TRBV6-2 or TRBV6-3 to TRBJ1-5; TRBD1 agrees at 8 bases. With V trimmed by 8 bases and J by 3 bases, 6 bases remained unmatched. The germline V gene has CDR1 MNHEY and CDR2 SVGEGT. The CDR3 runs to 14 residues. The CDR3 protein is CASGDRGLNQPQHF. CDR3 nucleotides: TGTGCCAGCGGAGACAGGGGACTCAATCAGCCCCAGCATTTT.

This clonotype was counted ten times or more. This chain uses TRBV6-1 with TRBJ1-4, with D maybe TRBD1 (5 bases). The germline gives CDR1 MNHNS, CDR2 SASEGT. V shed 4 bases and J shed 8 bases, with 11 bases lying between them. The length of the CDR3 is 13 residues. CDR3 residues: CASSVNGGEKLFF. For the CDR3, the DNA is TGTGCCAGCAGTGTAAATGGGGGGGAAAAACTGTTTTTT.

Details on this clonotype: This may arise from a read error, as a much more abundant clone is one base away. The rearrangement joins TRBV4-1 to TRBJ2-3; TRBD2 agrees at 10 bases. Germline V gene sequence: CDR1 MGHRA, CDR2 YSYEKL. This CDR3 has 17 residues. The CDR3 here is CTSSTFSGGPSTDTQYF. In DNA, the CDR3 is TGCACCAGCAGCACATTTAGCGGGGGGCCGAGCACAGATACGCAGTATTTT.

Many counts were recorded for this clonotype. This sequence joins TRBV7-2 and TRBJ1-6, with D tentatively TRBD1 (6 bases). The CDR3 totals 14 residues. Germline lookup yields CDR1 SGHTA and CDR2 FQGNSA. V dropped 8 bases and J dropped 8 bases, with 16 bases sitting between them. CDR3 in DNA: TGTGCCAGCTCCCTCAGGGGCTTTGATTCACCCCTCCACTTT. Its protein is CASSLRGFDSPLHF.

This clonotype was counted between two and nine times. The chain couples TRBV29-1 to TRBJ1-1; no reliable D call. This CDR3 comprises 11 residues. The germline V gene encodes CDR1 SQVTM and CDR2 ANQGSEA. Trimming removed 4 bases at V and 0 bases at J, with 3 bases between. As DNA, the CDR3 is TGCAGCGTTGTAGTGAACACTGAAGCTTTCTTT. Protein sequence: CSVVVNTEAFF.

This clonotype was recorded at least ten times. The chain couples TRBV27 to TRBJ1-1; 7 bases line up with TRBD1. The CDR3 consists of 15 residues. V dropped 3 bases and J dropped 5; count of bases not matched to a gene: 9. In germline, CDR1 is MNHEY, CDR2 SMNVEV (reference sequence). The CDR3 is CASSFAGRGRTEAFF. The CDR3 DNA is TGTGCCAGCAGTTTCGCGGGGAGGGGGCGTACTGAAGCTTTCTTT.